Listed below are T cell receptor beta chains from one sample, sequenced in a study of blood T cell repertoires in COVID-19. This table comes from immunoSEQ multiplex PCR, and its TCRdb copy is limited to in-frame clones, with some not included. The table records fewer than 600,000 clones, 88% of them present only once. Specimen: PBMCs or T cells enriched from blood (not recorded which). Source of these receptors: a woman between 40 and 55 years old who had recovered from COVID-19. Both conserved end residues are part of each CDR3. Each record gives: D gene, V gene, clone size, J gene, CDR3 DNA, CDR3 protein. A D gene is named only where the DNA matches it firmly. The listing skips clone size in some rows; elsewhere it reads once, few, many or a size class.

d_gene: .
v_gene: TRBV5-1
abundance: .
j_gene: TRBJ2-5
CDR3nt: TGCGCCAGCAGCTTGGGGCAGGGACTCCAAGAGACCCAGTACTTC
CDR3aa: CASSLGQGLQETQYF

d_gene: .
v_gene: TRBV12-3/TRBV12-4
abundance: .
j_gene: TRBJ1-6
CDR3nt: TGTGCCAGCAGTTTGCGACAGAATTCACCCCTCCACTTT
CDR3aa: CASSLRQNSPLHF

d_gene: TRBD2
v_gene: TRBV15
abundance: .
j_gene: TRBJ2-7
CDR3nt: TGTGCCACCAGCAGAGTTGGGACTAGCGTTTACGAGCAGTACTTC
CDR3aa: CATSRVGTSVYEQYF

d_gene: TRBD2
v_gene: TRBV5-1
abundance: .
j_gene: TRBJ2-7
CDR3nt: TGCGCCAGCAGCTTAAGGGCGGGAGGGTCTAGGCCCGAGCAGTACTTC
CDR3aa: CASSLRAGGSRPEQYF

d_gene: .
v_gene: TRBV11-2
abundance: .
j_gene: TRBJ1-1
CDR3nt: TGTGCCAGCAGCTTTGGCAGGGCTCCTGAAGCTTTCTTT
CDR3aa: CASSFGRAPEAFF

d_gene: .
v_gene: TRBV5-6
abundance: .
j_gene: TRBJ2-7
CDR3nt: TGTGCCAGCAGCTTGGCGGGTTCCTACGAGCAGTACTTC
CDR3aa: CASSLAGSYEQYF

d_gene: .
v_gene: TRBV29-1
abundance: .
j_gene: TRBJ2-1
CDR3nt: TGCAGCGTGGTGGGGCTCTCCTACAATGAGCAGTTCTTC
CDR3aa: CSVVGLSYNEQFF

d_gene: .
v_gene: TRBV30
abundance: .
j_gene: TRBJ2-7
CDR3nt: TGTGCCTGGAGTGACTTTACCTACGAGCAGTACTTC
CDR3aa: CAWSDFTYEQYF

d_gene: TRBD1
v_gene: TRBV2
abundance: few
j_gene: TRBJ1-1
CDR3nt: TGTGCCAGCAGTGAATTGGACAGGGCCCCTGAAGCTTTCTTT
CDR3aa: CASSELDRAPEAFF

d_gene: TRBD2
v_gene: TRBV24-1
abundance: .
j_gene: TRBJ2-1
CDR3nt: TGTGCCACCAGTGGTTTAGCGGGAGGACGAGACAATGAGCAGTTCTTC
CDR3aa: CATSGLAGGRDNEQFF

d_gene: .
v_gene: TRBV5-1
abundance: .
j_gene: TRBJ1-1
CDR3nt: TGCGCCAGCAGGTCGGGGGGCAGCAACACTGAAGCTTTCTTT
CDR3aa: CASRSGGSNTEAFF

d_gene: .
v_gene: TRBV7-8
abundance: .
j_gene: TRBJ1-1
CDR3nt: TGTGCCAGCAGCTTGAGGGAGCTAATGAACACTGAAGCTTTCTTT
CDR3aa: CASSLRELMNTEAFF

d_gene: TRBD2
v_gene: TRBV3-1/TRBV3-2
abundance: .
j_gene: TRBJ2-5
CDR3nt: TGTGCCAGCAGCCAATCACTAGCGGGAGGGCCTTCGGGGAAGACCCAGTACTTC
CDR3aa: CASSQSLAGGPSGKTQYF

d_gene: TRBD1
v_gene: TRBV19
abundance: .
j_gene: TRBJ2-2
CDR3nt: TGTGCCAGTCTAGGGTGGGCAGGGGGAAAAGGTGGCACCGGGGAGCTGTTTTTT
CDR3aa: CASLGWAGGKGGTGELFF

d_gene: .
v_gene: TRBV29-1
abundance: .
j_gene: TRBJ1-3
CDR3nt: TGCAGCGTTGACGGCCGGGTCTCTGGAAACACCATATATTTT
CDR3aa: CSVDGRVSGNTIYF

d_gene: TRBD2
v_gene: TRBV3-1/TRBV3-2
abundance: .
j_gene: TRBJ2-1
CDR3nt: TGTGCCAGCAGTCACCTCTTTGGCGGGAGATACAATGAGCAGTTCTTC
CDR3aa: CASSHLFGGRYNEQFF

d_gene: .
v_gene: TRBV3-1/TRBV3-2
abundance: .
j_gene: TRBJ2-1
CDR3nt: TGTGCCAGCAGCCAAGAAGGCGACTTACCAAATGAGCAGTTCTTC
CDR3aa: CASSQEGDLPNEQFF

d_gene: .
v_gene: TRBV4-1
abundance: .
j_gene: TRBJ2-1
CDR3nt: TGCGCCAGCAGCCAAGTTCGGACTACCCCGCTCTACAATGAGCAGTTCTTC
CDR3aa: CASSQVRTTPLYNEQFF

d_gene: TRBD1
v_gene: TRBV7-2
abundance: .
j_gene: TRBJ2-7
CDR3nt: TGTGCCAGCAGCTTAGCGGGACAGGGGGCCTACGAGCAGTACTTC
CDR3aa: CASSLAGQGAYEQYF

d_gene: TRBD2
v_gene: TRBV2
abundance: .
j_gene: TRBJ2-3
CDR3nt: TGTGCCAGCAGTCAACGACTAGCGACCAGCACAGATACGCAGTATTTT
CDR3aa: CASSQRLATSTDTQYF

d_gene: .
v_gene: TRBV19
abundance: once
j_gene: TRBJ1-4
CDR3nt: TGTGCCAGTAGTATAGGGGGAAGGGGGACAACTAATGAAAAACTGTTTTTT
CDR3aa: CASSIGGRGTTNEKLFF

d_gene: TRBD1
v_gene: TRBV5-6
abundance: .
j_gene: TRBJ1-5
CDR3nt: TGTGCCAGCAGCTCCATGACAGGGAGTCAGCCCCAGCATTTT
CDR3aa: CASSSMTGSQPQHF

d_gene: .
v_gene: TRBV15
abundance: .
j_gene: TRBJ1-1
CDR3nt: TGTGCCACCAGCAGAGATACCTCTCCTACTTTCTTT
CDR3aa: CATSRDTSPTFF

d_gene: TRBD2
v_gene: TRBV18
abundance: .
j_gene: TRBJ2-7
CDR3nt: TGTGCCAGCTCACGAGGCGGGGGCGAGCAGTACTTC
CDR3aa: CASSRGGGEQYF

d_gene: .
v_gene: TRBV6-1
abundance: .
j_gene: TRBJ2-1
CDR3nt: TGTGCCAGCAGTGAATTAGGGGGTAATGAGCAGTTCTTC
CDR3aa: CASSELGGNEQFF

d_gene: TRBD1
v_gene: TRBV5-5
abundance: .
j_gene: TRBJ2-1
CDR3nt: TGTGCCAGCAGCACCGACAGGGGGGGCGAGCAGTTCTTC
CDR3aa: CASSTDRGGEQFF

d_gene: .
v_gene: TRBV6-1
abundance: .
j_gene: TRBJ1-2
CDR3nt: TGTGCCAGCAGTGCCTCACCATCCGGGGGGGCGTATGGCTACACCTTC
CDR3aa: CASSASPSGGAYGYTF

d_gene: TRBD1
v_gene: TRBV15
abundance: .
j_gene: TRBJ2-1
CDR3nt: TGTGCCACCAGCAGAGGAAGGGGACAGATCTCCAATGAGCAGTTCTTC
CDR3aa: CATSRGRGQISNEQFF

d_gene: .
v_gene: TRBV5-1
abundance: .
j_gene: TRBJ2-1
CDR3nt: TGCGCCAGCAGCCAAACAGGGCCCTCGAGCTCCTACAATGAGCAGTTCTTC
CDR3aa: CASSQTGPSSSYNEQFF

d_gene: TRBD2
v_gene: TRBV18
abundance: .
j_gene: TRBJ2-3
CDR3nt: TGTGCCAGCTCACCAAGGACTAGCATTTCAGATACGCAGTATTTT
CDR3aa: CASSPRTSISDTQYF

d_gene: .
v_gene: TRBV25-1
abundance: few
j_gene: TRBJ1-1
CDR3nt: TGTGCCAGCAGTGAATATTTCGGGAACACTGAAGCTTTCTTT
CDR3aa: CASSEYFGNTEAFF

d_gene: TRBD1
v_gene: TRBV7-2
abundance: .
j_gene: TRBJ2-7
CDR3nt: TGTGCCAGCAGCCCCGCAGGGGGCGACTACGAGCAGTACTTC
CDR3aa: CASSPAGGDYEQYF

d_gene: TRBD1
v_gene: TRBV11-1
abundance: .
j_gene: TRBJ2-1
CDR3nt: TGTGCCAGCAGCTTCAGGGGGCCGAATGAGCAGTTCTTC
CDR3aa: CASSFRGPNEQFF